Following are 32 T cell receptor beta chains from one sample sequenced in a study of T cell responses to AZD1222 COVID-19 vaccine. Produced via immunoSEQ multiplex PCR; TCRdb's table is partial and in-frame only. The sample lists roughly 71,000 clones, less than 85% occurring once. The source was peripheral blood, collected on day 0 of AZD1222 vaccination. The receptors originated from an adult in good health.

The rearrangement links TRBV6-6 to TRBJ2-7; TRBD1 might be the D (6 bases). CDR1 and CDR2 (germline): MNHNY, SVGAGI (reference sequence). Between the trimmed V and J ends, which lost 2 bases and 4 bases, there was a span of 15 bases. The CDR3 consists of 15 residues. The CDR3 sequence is CASSYATGSVYEQYF. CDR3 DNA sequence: TGTGCCAGCAGTTACGCGACAGGCTCCGTTTACGAGCAGTACTTC.

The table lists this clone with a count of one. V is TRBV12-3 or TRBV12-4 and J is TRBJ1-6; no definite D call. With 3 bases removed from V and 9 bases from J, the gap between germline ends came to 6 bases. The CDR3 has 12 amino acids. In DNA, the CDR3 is TGTGCCAGCAGTTTTGAACTTTCACCCCTCCACTTT. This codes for CASSFELSPLHF.

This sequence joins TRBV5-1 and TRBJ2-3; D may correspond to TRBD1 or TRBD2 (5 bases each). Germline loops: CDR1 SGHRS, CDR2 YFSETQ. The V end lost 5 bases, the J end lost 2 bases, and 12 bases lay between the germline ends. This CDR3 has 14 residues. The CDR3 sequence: CASRSEGNTDTQYF. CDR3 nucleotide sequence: TGCGCCAGCAGGTCTGAGGGGAACACAGATACGCAGTATTTT.

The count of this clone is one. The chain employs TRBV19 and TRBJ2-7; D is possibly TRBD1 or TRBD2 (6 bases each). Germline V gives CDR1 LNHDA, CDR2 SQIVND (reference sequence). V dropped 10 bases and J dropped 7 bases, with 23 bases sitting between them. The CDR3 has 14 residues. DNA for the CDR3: TGTGCCACCGCATACGCGGGACAAAGTAGGGAGCAGTACTTC. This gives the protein CATAYAGQSREQYF.

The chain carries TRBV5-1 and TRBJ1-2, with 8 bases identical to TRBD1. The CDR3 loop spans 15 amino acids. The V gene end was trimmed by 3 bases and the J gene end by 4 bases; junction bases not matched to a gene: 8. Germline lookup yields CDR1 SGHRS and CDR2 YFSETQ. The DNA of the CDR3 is TGCGCCAGCAGCTACGAACCGGGACAGGCCTATGGCTACACCTTC. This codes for CASSYEPGQAYGYTF.

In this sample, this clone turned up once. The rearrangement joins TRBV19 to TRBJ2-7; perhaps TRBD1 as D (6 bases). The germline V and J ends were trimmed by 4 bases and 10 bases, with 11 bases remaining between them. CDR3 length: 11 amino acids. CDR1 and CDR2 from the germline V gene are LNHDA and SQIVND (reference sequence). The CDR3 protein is CASSTRQEQYF. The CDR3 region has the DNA TGTGCCAGTAGTACACGACAGGAACAGTACTTC.

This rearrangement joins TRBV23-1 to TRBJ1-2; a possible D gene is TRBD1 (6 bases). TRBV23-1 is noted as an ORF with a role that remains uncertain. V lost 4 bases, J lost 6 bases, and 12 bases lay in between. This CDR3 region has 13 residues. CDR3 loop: CASSLSQGDGYTF. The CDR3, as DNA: TGCGCCAGCAGTCTCTCACAGGGTGATGGCTACACCTTC.

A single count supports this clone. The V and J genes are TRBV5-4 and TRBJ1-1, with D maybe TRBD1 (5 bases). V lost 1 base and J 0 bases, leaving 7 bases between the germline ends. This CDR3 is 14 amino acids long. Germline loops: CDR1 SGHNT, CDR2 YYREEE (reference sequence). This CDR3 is CASSLPGMNTEAFF. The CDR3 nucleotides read TGTGCCAGCAGCTTGCCAGGGATGAACACTGAAGCTTTCTTT.

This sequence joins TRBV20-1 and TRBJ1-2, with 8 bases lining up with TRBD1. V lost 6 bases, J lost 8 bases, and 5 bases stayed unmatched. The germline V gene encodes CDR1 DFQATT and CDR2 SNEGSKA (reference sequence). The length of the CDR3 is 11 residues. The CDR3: CSASTGAGYTF. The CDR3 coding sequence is TGCAGTGCATCGACAGGGGCCGGCTACACCTTC.

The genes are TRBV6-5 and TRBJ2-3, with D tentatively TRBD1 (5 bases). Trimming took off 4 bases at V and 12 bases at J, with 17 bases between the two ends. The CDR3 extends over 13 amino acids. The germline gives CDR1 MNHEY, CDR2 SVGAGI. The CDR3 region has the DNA TGTGCCAGCAGTTCAGGGCAGGGTGAATCACAGTATTTT. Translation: CASSSGQGESQYF.

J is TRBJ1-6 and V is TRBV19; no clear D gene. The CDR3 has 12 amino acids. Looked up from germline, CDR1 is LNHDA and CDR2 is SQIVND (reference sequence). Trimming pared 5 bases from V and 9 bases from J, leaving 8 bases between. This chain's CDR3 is CASSVGGSPLHF. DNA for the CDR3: TGTGCCAGTAGTGTGGGTGGTTCACCCCTCCACTTT.

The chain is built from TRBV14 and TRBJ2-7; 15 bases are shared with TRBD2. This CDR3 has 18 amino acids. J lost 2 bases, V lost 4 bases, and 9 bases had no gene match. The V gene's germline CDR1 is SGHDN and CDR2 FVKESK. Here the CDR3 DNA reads TGTGCCAGCAGCCCCTTGGGACTAGCGGGAGGAGGGCCCTACGAGCAGTACTTC. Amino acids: CASSPLGLAGGGPYEQYF. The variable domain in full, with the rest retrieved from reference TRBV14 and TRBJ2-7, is EAGVTQFPSHSVIEKGQTVTLRCDPISGHDNLYWYRRVMGKEIKFLLHFVKESKQDESGMPNNRFLAERTGGTYSTLKVQPAELEDSGVYFCASSPLGLAGGGPYEQYFGPGTRLTVT.

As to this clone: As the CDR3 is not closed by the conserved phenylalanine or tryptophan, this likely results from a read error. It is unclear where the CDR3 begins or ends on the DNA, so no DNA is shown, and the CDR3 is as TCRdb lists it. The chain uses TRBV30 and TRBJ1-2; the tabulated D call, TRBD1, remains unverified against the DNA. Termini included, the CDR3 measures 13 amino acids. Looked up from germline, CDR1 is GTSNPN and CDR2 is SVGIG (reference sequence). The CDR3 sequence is CAWSRGTPRVPLL.

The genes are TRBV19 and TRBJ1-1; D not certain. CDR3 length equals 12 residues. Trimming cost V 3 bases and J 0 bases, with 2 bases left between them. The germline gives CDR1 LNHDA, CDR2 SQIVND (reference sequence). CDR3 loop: CASSILNTEAFF. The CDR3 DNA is TGTGCCAGTAGTATCTTGAACACTGAAGCTTTCTTT.

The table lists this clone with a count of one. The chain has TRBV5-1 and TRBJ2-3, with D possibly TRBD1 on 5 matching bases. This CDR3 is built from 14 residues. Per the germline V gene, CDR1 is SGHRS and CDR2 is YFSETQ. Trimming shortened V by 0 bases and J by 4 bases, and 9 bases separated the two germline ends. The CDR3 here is CASSLDWGADTQYF. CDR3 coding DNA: TGCGCCAGCAGCTTGGACTGGGGCGCAGATACGCAGTATTTT.

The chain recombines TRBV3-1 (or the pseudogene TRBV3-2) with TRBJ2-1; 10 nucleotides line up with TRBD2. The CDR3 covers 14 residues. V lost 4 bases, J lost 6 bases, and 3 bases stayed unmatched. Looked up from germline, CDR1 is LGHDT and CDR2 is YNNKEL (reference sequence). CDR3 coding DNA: TGTGCCAGCAGCCGTAGCGGGAGGTTCAATGAGCAGTTCTTC. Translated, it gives CASSRSGRFNEQFF.

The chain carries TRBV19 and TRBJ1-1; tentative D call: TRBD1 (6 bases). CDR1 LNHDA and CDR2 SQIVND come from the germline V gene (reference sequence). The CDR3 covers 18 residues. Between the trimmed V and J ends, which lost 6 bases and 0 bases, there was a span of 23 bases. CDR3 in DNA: TGTGCCAGTAGCCCCCTACTACCAGGGGTAGGAGTGAACACTGAAGCTTTCTTT. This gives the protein CASSPLLPGVGVNTEAFF.

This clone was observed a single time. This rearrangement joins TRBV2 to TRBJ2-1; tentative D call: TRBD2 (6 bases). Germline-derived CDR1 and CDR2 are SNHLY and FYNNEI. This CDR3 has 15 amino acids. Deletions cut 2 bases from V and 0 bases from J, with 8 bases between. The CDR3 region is CASSEWRGSYNEQFF. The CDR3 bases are TGTGCCAGCAGTGAATGGCGGGGCTCCTACAATGAGCAGTTCTTC. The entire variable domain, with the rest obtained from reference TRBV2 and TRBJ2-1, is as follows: EPEVTQTPSHQVTQMGQEVILRCVPISNHLYFYWYRQILGQKVEFLVSFYNNEISEKSEIFDDQFSVERPDGSNFTLKIRSTKLEDSAMYFCASSEWRGSYNEQFFGPGTRLTVL.

The CDR3 region has the DNA TGTGCCAGCAGCCGGGACAGGGGAACTGAAGCTTTCTTT. Protein: CASSRDRGTEAFF. V and J are TRBV6-5 and TRBJ1-1; 10 nucleotides line up with TRBD1. The trim removed 6 bases at V and 5 bases at J, leaving 3 bases unmatched. There are 13 residues in the CDR3. The V gene's germline CDR1 is MNHEY and CDR2 SVGAGI.

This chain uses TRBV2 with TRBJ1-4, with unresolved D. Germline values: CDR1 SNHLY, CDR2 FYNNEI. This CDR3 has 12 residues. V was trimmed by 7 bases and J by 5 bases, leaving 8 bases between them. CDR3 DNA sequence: TGTGCCAGCAAGAGAGCGAATGAAAAACTGTTTTTT. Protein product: CASKRANEKLFF.

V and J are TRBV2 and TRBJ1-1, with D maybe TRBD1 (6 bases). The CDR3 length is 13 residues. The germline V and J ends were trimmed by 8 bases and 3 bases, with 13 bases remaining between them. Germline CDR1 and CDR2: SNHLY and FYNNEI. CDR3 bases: TGTGCCAGCGACCCACAGGGATACACTGAAGCTTTCTTT. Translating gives CASDPQGYTEAFF.

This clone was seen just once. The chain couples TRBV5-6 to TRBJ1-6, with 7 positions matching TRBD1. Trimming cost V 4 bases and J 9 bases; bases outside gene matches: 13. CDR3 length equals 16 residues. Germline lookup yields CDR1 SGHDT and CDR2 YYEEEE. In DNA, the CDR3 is TGTGCCAGCAGCAAACGACCCGGGACAGTAGGTTCACCCCTCCACTTT. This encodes CASSKRPGTVGSPLHF.

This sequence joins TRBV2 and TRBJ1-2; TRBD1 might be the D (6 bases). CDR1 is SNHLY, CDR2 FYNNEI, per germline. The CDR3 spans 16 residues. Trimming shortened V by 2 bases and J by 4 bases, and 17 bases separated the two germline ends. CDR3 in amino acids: CASSEYGAGAGYGYTF. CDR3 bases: TGTGCCAGCAGTGAATATGGGGCAGGGGCGGGCTATGGCTACACCTTC.

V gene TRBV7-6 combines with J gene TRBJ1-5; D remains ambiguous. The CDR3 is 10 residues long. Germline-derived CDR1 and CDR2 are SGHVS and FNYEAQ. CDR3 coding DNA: TGTTGTTCGACGGGTGGGCCCCAGCATTTT. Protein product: CCSTGGPQHF.

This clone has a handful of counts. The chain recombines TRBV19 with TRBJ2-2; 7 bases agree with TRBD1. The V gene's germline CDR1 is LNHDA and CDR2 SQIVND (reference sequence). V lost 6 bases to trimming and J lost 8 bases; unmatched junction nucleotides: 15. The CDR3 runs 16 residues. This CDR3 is CASRPQTGTYRGELFF. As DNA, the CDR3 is TGTGCCAGTAGACCACAGACAGGGACCTATAGAGGGGAGCTGTTTTTT.

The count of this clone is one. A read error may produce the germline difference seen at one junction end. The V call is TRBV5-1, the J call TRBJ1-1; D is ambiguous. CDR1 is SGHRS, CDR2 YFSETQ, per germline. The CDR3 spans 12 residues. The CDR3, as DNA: TGCGCCAGCCGCTTAACTGAGGGAGAAGCTTTCTTT. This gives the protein CASRLTEGEAFF.

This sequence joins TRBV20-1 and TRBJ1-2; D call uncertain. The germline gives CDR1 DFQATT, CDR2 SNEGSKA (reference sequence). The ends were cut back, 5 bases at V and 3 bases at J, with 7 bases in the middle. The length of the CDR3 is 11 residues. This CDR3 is CSAWADYGYTF. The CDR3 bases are TGCAGTGCTTGGGCAGACTATGGCTACACCTTC.

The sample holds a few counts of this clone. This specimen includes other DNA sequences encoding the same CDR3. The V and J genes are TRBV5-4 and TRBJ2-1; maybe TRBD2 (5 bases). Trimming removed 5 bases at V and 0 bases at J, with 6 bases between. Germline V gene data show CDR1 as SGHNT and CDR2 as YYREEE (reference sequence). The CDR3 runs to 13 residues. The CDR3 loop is CASRRDSYNEQFF. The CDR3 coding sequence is TGTGCCAGCAGACGGGACTCCTACAATGAGCAGTTCTTC.

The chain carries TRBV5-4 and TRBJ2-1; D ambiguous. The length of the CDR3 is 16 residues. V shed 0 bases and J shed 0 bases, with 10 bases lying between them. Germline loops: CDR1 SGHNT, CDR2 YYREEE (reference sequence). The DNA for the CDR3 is TGTGCCAGCAGCTTGGGGGGTACCTTCTCCTACAATGAGCAGTTCTTC. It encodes CASSLGGTFSYNEQFF.

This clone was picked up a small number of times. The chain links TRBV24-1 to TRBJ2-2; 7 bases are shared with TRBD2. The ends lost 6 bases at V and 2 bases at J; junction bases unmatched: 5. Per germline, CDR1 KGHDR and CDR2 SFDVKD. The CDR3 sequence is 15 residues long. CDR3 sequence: CATSPSGPNTGELFF. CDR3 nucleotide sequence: TGTGCCACCAGTCCTAGCGGCCCTAACACCGGGGAGCTGTTTTTT.

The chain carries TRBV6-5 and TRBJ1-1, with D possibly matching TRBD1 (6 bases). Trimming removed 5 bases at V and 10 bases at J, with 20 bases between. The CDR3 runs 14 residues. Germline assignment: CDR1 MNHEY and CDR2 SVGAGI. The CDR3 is CASSQTPDRSRAFF. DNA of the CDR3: TGTGCCAGCAGTCAAACCCCGGACAGAAGTCGAGCTTTCTTT.

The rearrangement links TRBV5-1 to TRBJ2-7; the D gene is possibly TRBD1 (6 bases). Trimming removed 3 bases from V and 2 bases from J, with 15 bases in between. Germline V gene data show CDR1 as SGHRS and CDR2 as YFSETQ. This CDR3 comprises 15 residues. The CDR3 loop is CASSSESRGTYEQYF. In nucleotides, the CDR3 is TGCGCCAGCAGCTCTGAATCCAGGGGTACCTACGAGCAGTACTTC.